This T cell receptor (beta chain) came from a study of blood T cell repertoires in COVID-19. Repertoires were generated with immunoSEQ multiplex PCR, while TCRdb's copy carries only in-frame clones and drops some. This sample yields about 210,000 clones, of which approximately 85% are seen a single time; approximately 5.2% belongs to the top ten. Per the germline V gene, CDR1 is LNHNV and CDR2 is YYDKDF (reference sequence). The V segment lost 3 bases and the J segment 4 bases; nucleotides outside the gene matches: 11. This CDR3 is 17 amino acids long. The sample was peripheral blood. This TCR was sampled from an older woman with COVID-19, enrolled during active disease. The chain combines TRBV15 with TRBJ2-3; 9 bases align to TRBD2. CDR3 protein: CATSSDDGGRAADTQYF. The CDR3, as DNA: TGTGCCACCAGCAGCGATGATGGCGGGAGGGCCGCAGATACGCAGTATTTT.